One and the same sample provided the 30 T cell receptor beta chains below, sequenced in a study of regulatory T cells in long-lasting Graves disease. The time point: newly diagnosed GD, antithyroid drugs for less than 3 months. After RNA was extracted from PBMCs, the TCR library was made from it. Libraries of TCR beta came from iRepertoire HTBI primers plus Arm-PCR of CDR3 regions. TCRdb ran MiXCR on the multiplex PCR reads and lists one entry per CDR3 protein. Seen here are 550,000 to 600,000 distinct CDR3 sequences, about 16% observed once, and the top ten hold more than 10%. The same data also went into a second study, on T cells in Graves' hyperthyroidism and ophthalmopathy.

This specimen consisted of peripheral blood mononuclear cells (PBMCs), obtained at new diagnosis, from a patient treated with antithyroid drugs. The receptor set was obtained from a young man with Graves disease.

This clonotype was observed many times. The chain has TRBV27 and TRBJ2-2; 7 positions agree with TRBD2. Germline trimming cut 2 bases from V and 6 bases from J; bases unmatched to any gene: 9. CDR1 is MNHEY and CDR2 is SMNVEV in the germline V gene (reference sequence). CDR3 size: 16 residues. CDR3 sequence (DNA): TGTGCCAGCAGTTTACGGGGGGTCCCCGTCCCCGGGGAGCTGTTTTTT. Amino acid sequence: CASSLRGVPVPGELFF.

Notes on this clonotype: Mismatch with germline at one junction end may stem from a read error. The V call is TRBV11-1, the J call TRBJ1-2, with 7 bases aligning to TRBD1. CDR1 SGHAT and CDR2 FQDESV come from the germline V gene (reference sequence). The CDR3 length is 14 residues. The CDR3 protein is CASSQGQLGYGYTF. The CDR3 bases are TGCGCCAGCAGCCAGGGACAGTTAGGCTATGGCTACACCTTC. The full variable domain, with the rest looked up from reference TRBV11-1 and TRBJ1-2, is EAEVAQSPRYKITEKSQAVAFWCDPISGHATLYWYRQILGQGPELLVQFQDESVVDDSQLPKDRFSAERLKGVDSTLKIQPAELGDSAMYLCASSQGQLGYGYTFGSGTRLTVV.

This clonotype showed up many times. The rearrangement uses TRBV5-1 and TRBJ1-1; 8 bases agree with TRBD1. Germline assignment: CDR1 SGHRS and CDR2 YFSETQ. The CDR3 length is 14 residues. V shed 4 bases and J 1 base; nucleotides not matched to a gene: 3. This CDR3 reads CASSQGAGNTEAFF. CDR3 sequence (DNA): TGCGCCAGCAGCCAGGGGGCCGGGAACACTGAAGCTTTCTTT.

Remarks on this clonotype: One base separates it from a far larger clone, so it is likely a read error. The chain carries TRBV28 and TRBJ2-4; TRBD1 agrees at 11 bases. The J call may be wrong; the DNA end is better matched by TRBJ2-1. CDR1 and CDR2 from the germline V gene are MDHEN and SYDVKM. The CDR3 totals 13 residues. The CDR3 protein is CAISPGTGGEQFF. DNA for the CDR3: TGTGCCATCAGTCCCGGGACAGGGGGGGAACAGTTCTTC.

This clonotype was seen a single time. The chain joins TRBV6-1 to TRBJ1-3; 8 bases map to TRBD1. Germline V lookup: CDR1 MNHNS, CDR2 SASEGT. The CDR3 has 15 amino acids. The trim removed 7 bases at V and 7 bases at J, leaving 12 bases unmatched. The CDR3 sequence: CASTLYPRTGNTIYF. The CDR3 bases are TGTGCCAGCACCTTGTATCCGAGGACAGGGAACACCATATATTTT.

This clonotype was seen repeatedly, ten times or more. The CDR3 coding sequence is TGTGCCAGCAGGGGCACTAGCGTACAAGAGACCCAGTACTTC. This gives the protein CASRGTSVQETQYF. This chain connects TRBV12-3 or TRBV12-4 to TRBJ2-5, with 7 bases that match TRBD2. The CDR3 consists of 14 residues. V lost 6 bases and J lost 2; bases outside the gene matches: 6.

This clonotype was detected many times. The chain joins TRBV6-1 to TRBJ1-5, with D perhaps TRBD1 (6 bases). CDR1 MNHNS and CDR2 SASEGT come from the germline V gene. V was trimmed by 3 bases and J by 7 bases, leaving 16 bases between them. The CDR3 is 15 amino acids. The CDR3 region is CASSDQGRSEQPQHF. DNA for the CDR3: TGTGCCAGCAGTGACCAGGGGAGAAGTGAGCAGCCCCAGCATTTT.

This clonotype has a handful of counts. A much larger clone is a single base away; this may be a read error. Without the conserved terminal phenylalanine or tryptophan, this CDR3 likely stems from a read error. This chain uses TRBV12-3 or TRBV12-4 with TRBJ1-2; no reliable D call. The CDR3 has 16 amino acids. Trimming cost V 6 bases and J 5 bases, with 22 bases left between them. The CDR3 bases are TGTGCCAGCAGCCGAGCGCAAGACCCAATGGGGTATGGCTACACCCTC. The encoded protein is CASSRAQDPMGYGYTL.

On this clonotype: This may come from a read error, since a much larger clone is one base off. This likely comes from a read error, as the CDR3 has no conserved phenylalanine or tryptophan at its end. This chain links TRBV5-1 with TRBJ2-1, with TRBD1 identical over 9 bases. The tail of the sequence fits TRBJ2-5 better, so the J call may be wrong. Germline V lookup: CDR1 SGHRS, CDR2 YFSETQ. The CDR3 extends over 14 amino acids. DNA of the CDR3: TGCGCCAGCAGCATGGGACAGGGCCAAGAGACCCAGTACTGC. This encodes CASSMGQGQETQYC.

This clonotype was counted between two and nine times. The chain joins TRBV27 to TRBJ1-2, with a weak D call TRBD1 (5 bases). The V end lost 0 bases, the J end lost 3 bases, and 11 bases lay between the germline ends. The V gene's germline CDR1 is MNHEY and CDR2 SMNVEV (reference sequence). The CDR3 extends over 15 amino acids. CDR3 in amino acids: CASSLSPGAHYGYTF. CDR3 coding DNA: TGTGCCAGCAGTTTATCGCCCGGGGCCCACTATGGCTACACCTTC.

This clonotype has at least ten counts. The chain has TRBV11-2 and TRBJ2-1, with 7 bases fitting TRBD2. Germline V gives CDR1 SGHAT, CDR2 FQNNGV. The CDR3 is 17 residues long. J lost 4 bases, V lost 2 bases, and 11 bases had no gene match. The CDR3 DNA reads TGTGCCAGCAGCTTAATGGCTAGCGGAGACCCTTACAATGAGCAGTTCTTC. Translating it yields CASSLMASGDPYNEQFF.

This clonotype was detected a few times. This chain links TRBV20-1 with TRBJ1-5; TRBD1 might be the D (5 bases). The V gene's germline CDR1 is DFQATT and CDR2 SNEGSKA (reference sequence). Deletions cut 6 bases from V and 6 bases from J, with 12 bases between. The CDR3 totals 12 residues. CDR3 amino acids: CSAIWGSQPQHF. The CDR3 coding sequence is TGCAGTGCCATATGGGGGAGTCAGCCCCAGCATTTT.

This rearrangement joins TRBV10-3 to TRBJ2-5; either TRBD1 or TRBD2 may supply D (5 bases each). CDR1 is ENHRY, CDR2 SYGVKD, per germline. The length of the CDR3 is 15 residues. V lost 8 bases and J lost 1, with 17 bases in between. The CDR3 DNA reads as TGTGCCATCGGACCCGGGACCCTCGCCCAAGAGACCCAGTACTTC. Amino acid sequence: CAIGPGTLAQETQYF.

This clonotype was recorded a few times. The chain carries TRBV4-1 and TRBJ1-2; 8 nucleotides match TRBD1. The CDR3 is 15 residues long. Per germline, CDR1 MGHRA and CDR2 YSYEKL. V shed 7 bases and J 4 bases; nucleotides not matched to a gene: 11. CDR3 amino acids: CASTFEDRERYGYTF. In nucleotides, the CDR3 is TGCGCCAGCACTTTCGAGGACAGGGAGCGCTATGGCTACACCTTC.

This clonotype was observed at least ten times. V and J are TRBV2 and TRBJ2-1; 7 bases are shared with TRBD2. Germline CDR1 is SNHLY and CDR2 is FYNNEI. After removal of 5 bases from V and 0 bases from J, the junction contained 10 bases not matched to a gene. This CDR3 spans 17 amino acids. CDR3 DNA: TGTGCCAGCAGTTTGGGGGGGGGGTACAGCTCCTACAATGAGCAGTTCTTC. Its translation is CASSLGGGYSSYNEQFF.

This clonotype has ten or more counts. J is TRBJ2-1 and V is TRBV27, with 8 bases that match TRBD2. The ends lost 3 bases at V and 3 bases at J; junction bases unmatched: 4. There are 15 residues in the CDR3. Germline V gene lookup returns CDR1 MNHEY and CDR2 SMNVEV (reference sequence). As DNA, the CDR3 is TGTGCCAGCAGTTTTGGGAGCGGGGGCTACAATGAGCAGTTCTTC. Translation: CASSFGSGGYNEQFF.

CDR3 amino acids: CASSTRTGGEVEAFF. Here the CDR3 DNA reads TGTGCCAGTAGTACCCGAACAGGGGGCGAAGTTGAAGCTTTCTTT. The chain employs TRBV19 and TRBJ1-1; TRBD1 matches 9 bases. After removal of 4 bases from V and 7 bases from J, the junction contained 10 bases not matched to a gene. Germline V gives CDR1 LNHDA, CDR2 SQIVND (reference sequence). The CDR3 runs to 15 residues.

The CDR3 region has the DNA TGTGCCAGCAGCCCCCCGAGGGGTGGCGAGCAGTACTTC. Amino acid sequence: CASSPPRGGEQYF. The chain employs TRBV14 and TRBJ2-7; D possibly uses TRBD1 or TRBD2 (5 bases each). Germline V lookup: CDR1 SGHDN, CDR2 FVKESK. CDR3 size: 13 residues. V gave up 4 bases and J gave up 6 bases, with 13 bases separating them.

This chain uses TRBV28 with TRBJ1-3; D unresolved. The germline V gene encodes CDR1 MDHEN and CDR2 SYDVKM. Between the trimmed V and J ends, which lost 3 bases and 1 base, there was a span of 13 bases. The CDR3 consists of 16 residues. The DNA of the CDR3 is TGTGCCAGCAGTTTCCGCTACCTCGTATCTGGAAACACCATATATTTT. The encoded protein is CASSFRYLVSGNTIYF.

This clonotype occurred a few times. V is TRBV20-1 and J is TRBJ2-1, with 8 bases matching TRBD1. The ends lost 0 bases at V and 4 bases at J; junction bases unmatched: 8. Germline V gene sequence: CDR1 DFQATT, CDR2 SNEGSKA (reference sequence). This CDR3 is built from 16 residues. This CDR3 is CSARDEGDRRYNEQFF. In nucleotides, the CDR3 is TGCAGTGCTAGAGATGAAGGGGACAGGAGGTACAATGAGCAGTTCTTC.

The J gene is TRBJ1-2, the V gene TRBV12-3 or TRBV12-4, with D possibly TRBD1 on 5 matching bases. The length of the CDR3 is 13 residues. The ends were cut back, 3 bases at V and 4 bases at J, with 9 bases in the middle. In DNA, the CDR3 is TGTGCCAGCAGTTTTGGGGGGGGCTATGGCTACACCTTC. It yields the protein CASSFGGGYGYTF.

This clonotype was detected only a few times. V is TRBV25-1 and J is TRBJ2-7; 9 nucleotides line up with TRBD2. This CDR3 spans 14 amino acids. Germline lookup yields CDR1 MGHDK and CDR2 SYGVNS. With 8 bases clipped from V and 7 bases from J, the junction kept 12 bases outside the gene matches. The CDR3 DNA is TGTGCCAGCTCTATGGGCGGGAGGGCTAGGGAGCAGTACTTC. Translated: CASSMGGRAREQYF.

This clonotype has ten or more counts. The CDR3 protein is CASRYSGTSVVNEQFF. CDR3 nucleotides: TGCGCCAGCAGGTACTCCGGGACTAGCGTTGTCAATGAGCAGTTCTTC. This chain joins TRBV5-1 and TRBJ2-1; 10 positions agree with TRBD2. The V segment lost 5 bases and the J segment 6 bases; nucleotides outside the gene matches: 11. Germline V gives CDR1 SGHRS, CDR2 YFSETQ. The CDR3 totals 16 residues.

This clonotype was seen only a few times. It is likely a read error, because the conserved phenylalanine at the end of the CDR3 is missing. The V and J genes are TRBV29-1 and TRBJ1-1; 7 nucleotides line up with TRBD1. V was clipped by 5 bases and J by 1 base; unmatched bases: 10. The germline CDR1 and CDR2 sequences are SQVTM and ANQGSEA. The CDR3 is made up of 15 amino acids. The CDR3 nucleotides are TGCAGCGTTCTTTTTCAGGACAGGAGGAACACTGAAGCTTTCCTT. Translation gives CSVLFQDRRNTEAFL.

This clonotype was found a few times. The chain carries TRBV19 and TRBJ2-1, with D possibly being TRBD2 (6 bases). Between the trimmed V and J ends, which lost 3 bases and 0 bases, there was a span of 15 bases. Germline V gives CDR1 LNHDA, CDR2 SQIVND (reference sequence). The CDR3 runs to 17 residues. The CDR3 region has the DNA TGTGCCAGTAGTATTGTGTGGGGGAGGAGCTCCTACAATGAGCAGTTCTTC. Amino acid sequence: CASSIVWGRSSYNEQFF. The whole variable domain, remainder taken from reference TRBV19 and TRBJ2-1, is DGGITQSPKYLFRKEGQNVTLSCEQNLNHDAMYWYRQDPGQGLRLIYYSQIVNDFQKGDIAEGYSVSREKKESFPLTVTSAQKNPTAFYLCASSIVWGRSSYNEQFFGPGTRLTVL.

The V and J genes are TRBV9 and TRBJ2-2; D may be TRBD2 (6 bases). This CDR3 has 16 residues. From germline, CDR1 is SGDLS and CDR2 YYNGEE. Trimming left V 0 bases short and J 5 bases short, with 14 bases between. CDR3 protein: CASSVVPSGETGELFF. CDR3 bases: TGTGCCAGCAGCGTAGTCCCTTCGGGAGAAACCGGGGAGCTGTTTTTT.

This clonotype has ten or more counts. V is TRBV28 and J is TRBJ1-1, with D uncertain. Looked up from germline, CDR1 is MDHEN and CDR2 is SYDVKM. The CDR3 loop spans 18 amino acids. Trimming stripped 3 bases from V and 4 bases from J, with 24 bases between. The CDR3 DNA follows: TGTGCCAGCAGTTTTTCCCTGCAGATATTGTCGCCGAGCACTGAAGCTTTCTTT. Translating it yields CASSFSLQILSPSTEAFF.

Ten or more counts support this clonotype. V and J are TRBV30 and TRBJ1-1; TRBD1 aligns across 8 bases. This CDR3 has 14 residues. Per germline, CDR1 GTSNPN and CDR2 SVGIG (reference sequence). J lost 7 bases, V lost 0 bases, and 7 bases had no gene match. Written as DNA, the CDR3 is TGTGCCTGGAGTGTAGGGACAGGAGGGATTGAAGCTTTCTTT. This sequence encodes CAWSVGTGGIEAFF.

The V gene is TRBV28, the J gene TRBJ2-2; D is tentatively TRBD1 or TRBD2 (5 bases each). The CDR3 is 14 amino acids. Germline assignment: CDR1 MDHEN and CDR2 SYDVKM. Trimming removed 8 bases from V and 0 bases from J, with 10 bases in between. The CDR3 sequence is CASEGRANTGELFF. As DNA, the CDR3 is TGTGCCAGCGAGGGGCGGGCGAACACCGGGGAGCTGTTTTTT.

The chain uses TRBV28 and TRBJ1-1; maybe TRBD1 (5 bases). The CDR3 contains 13 residues. Trimming took off 3 bases at V and 4 bases at J, with 9 bases between the two ends. Germline CDR1 reads MDHEN; CDR2 reads SYDVKM. CDR3 sequence (DNA): TGTGCCAGCAGTTTCCCCGGGACCACTGAAGCTTTCTTT. Encoded protein: CASSFPGTTEAFF.